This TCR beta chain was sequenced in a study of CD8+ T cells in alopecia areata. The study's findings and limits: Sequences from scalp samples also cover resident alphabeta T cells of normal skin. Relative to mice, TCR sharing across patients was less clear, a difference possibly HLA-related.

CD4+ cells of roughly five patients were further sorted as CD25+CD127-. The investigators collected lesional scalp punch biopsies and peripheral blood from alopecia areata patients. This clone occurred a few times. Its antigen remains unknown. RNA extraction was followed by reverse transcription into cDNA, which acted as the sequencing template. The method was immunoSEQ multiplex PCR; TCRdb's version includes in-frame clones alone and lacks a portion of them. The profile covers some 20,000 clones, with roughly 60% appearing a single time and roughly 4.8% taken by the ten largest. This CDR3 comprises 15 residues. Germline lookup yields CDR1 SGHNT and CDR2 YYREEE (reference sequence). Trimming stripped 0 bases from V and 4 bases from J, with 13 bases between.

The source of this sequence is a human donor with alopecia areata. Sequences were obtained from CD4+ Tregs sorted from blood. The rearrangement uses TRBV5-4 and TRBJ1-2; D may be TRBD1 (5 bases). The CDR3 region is CASSLVRGSFYGYTF. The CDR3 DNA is TGTGCCAGCAGCTTGGTACGGGGCTCCTTCTATGGCTACACCTTC.